Listed below are T cell receptor beta chains from one sample, sequenced in a study of shared T cell receptors in the human thymus. Here immunoSEQ multiplex PCR was the method, and the copy in TCRdb shows in-frame clones only, minus some. The sample shows roughly 700,000 clones, 70% to 90% of them seen only once. These data also featured in a second study, about human thymus T cells.

Input material: thymocytes. Source of these receptors: a boy in the first two years of life with a congenital heart defect. CDR3s include the opening cysteine and the closing phenylalanine or tryptophan. The D gene is left open where the match is weak. The size field is filled for only some rows; it gives once, few, many or a size class.

j_gene	d_gene	abundance	v_gene	CDR3aa	CDR3nt
TRBJ2-1	TRBD2	NA	TRBV27	CASSATTSGSNEQFF	TGTGCCAGCAGTGCAACGACTAGCGGGAGTAATGAGCAGTTCTTC
TRBJ1-5	NA	NA	TRBV6-5	CASSGNSSLPQHF	TGTGCCAGCAGTGGCAATTCATCTCTGCCCCAGCATTTT
TRBJ1-2	NA	NA	TRBV19	CASSPVGGQGGYTF	TGTGCCAGTAGTCCGGTGGGGGGGCAAGGGGGCTACACCTTC
TRBJ1-1	NA	NA	TRBV6-5	CASSYSRFPAFF	TGTGCCAGCAGTTACTCGAGGTTTCCAGCTTTCTTT
TRBJ1-2	TRBD1	NA	TRBV18	CASSPPTGGRYGYTF	TGTGCCAGCTCACCCCCGACAGGGGGACGGTATGGCTACACCTTC
TRBJ1-5	TRBD1	NA	TRBV6-6	CASSYPQGAGNQPQHF	TGTGCCAGCAGTTATCCCCAGGGGGCGGGCAATCAGCCCCAGCATTTT
TRBJ2-7	TRBD1	NA	TRBV6-6	CASTGDRATYEQYF	TGTGCCAGCACCGGGGACAGGGCCACCTACGAGCAGTACTTC
TRBJ1-2	NA	NA	TRBV29-1	CSVDPRGPNGYTF	TGCAGCGTTGATCCCCGGGGTCCTAACGGCTACACCTTC
TRBJ2-7	TRBD1	NA	TRBV6-5	CASRPTGGPTYEQYF	TGTGCCAGCAGACCGACAGGGGGGCCTACCTACGAGCAGTACTTC
TRBJ2-7	NA	NA	TRBV2	CASSDKSQQSYEQYF	TGTGCCAGCAGCGACAAGAGCCAGCAGTCCTACGAGCAGTACTTC
TRBJ1-4	TRBD1	NA	TRBV9	CASSVATRTGREKLFF	TGTGCCAGCAGCGTAGCTACTAGGACAGGTCGAGAAAAACTGTTTTTT
TRBJ2-7	TRBD2	NA	TRBV4-1	CASSHERGTSGFYEQYF	TGCGCCAGCAGCCACGAAAGGGGGACTAGCGGGTTCTACGAGCAGTACTTC
TRBJ2-7	TRBD2	NA	TRBV28	CASSSPGAGEYEQYF	TGTGCCAGCAGTTCCCCAGGAGCGGGAGAATACGAGCAGTACTTC
TRBJ2-7	NA	NA	TRBV10-1	CASSANSSDNEQYF	TGCGCCAGCAGTGCAAACTCCTCGGACAACGAGCAGTACTTC
TRBJ2-1	NA	NA	TRBV9	CASTPIQTSSYNEQFF	TGTGCCAGCACTCCCATCCAGACAAGCTCCTACAATGAGCAGTTCTTC
TRBJ1-3	NA	NA	TRBV19	CASSYGASSGNTIYF	TGTGCCAGTAGCTATGGGGCGTCCTCTGGAAACACCATATATTTT
TRBJ2-7	TRBD2	once	TRBV7-9	CASSTNKSSGRAAYEQYF	TGTGCCAGCAGCACAAATAAGTCTAGCGGGAGGGCCGCCTACGAGCAGTACTTC
TRBJ2-7	TRBD1	NA	TRBV4-2	CASSQDRDGTGGREQYF	TGTGCCAGCAGCCAAGATAGGGATGGGACAGGGGGGCGGGAGCAGTACTTC
TRBJ1-1	NA	NA	TRBV27	CASRPWGGKRTEAFF	TGTGCCAGCAGGCCCTGGGGGGGGAAAAGGACTGAAGCTTTCTTT
TRBJ2-1	TRBD2	NA	TRBV28	CASSVLAGGYNEQFF	TGTGCCAGCAGTGTCTTAGCGGGAGGGTACAATGAGCAGTTCTTC
TRBJ2-5	NA	NA	TRBV27	CASSSNGRSEPQETQYF	TGTGCCAGCAGTTCCAATGGTCGTAGCGAGCCACAAGAGACCCAGTACTTC
TRBJ1-4	TRBD1	NA	TRBV4-3	CASSQDRDRGDEKLFF	TGCGCCAGCAGCCAAGATCGAGACAGGGGCGATGAAAAACTGTTTTTT
TRBJ2-5	NA	few	TRBV5-1	CASSLADSQETQYF	TGCGCCAGCAGCTTGGCGGACTCCCAAGAGACCCAGTACTTC
TRBJ1-2	NA	NA	TRBV19	CASSWRHPGVYTF	TGTGCCAGTAGTTGGCGTCACCCTGGAGTCTACACCTTC
TRBJ2-3	NA	NA	TRBV19	CASSARHHASTDTQYF	TGTGCCAGTAGTGCCCGACACCACGCTAGCACAGATACGCAGTATTTT
TRBJ2-7	NA	NA	TRBV29-1	CSVLTGGSKTSYEQYF	TGCAGCGTCCTAACGGGGGGCAGCAAAACAAGCTACGAGCAGTACTTC
TRBJ2-1	NA	NA	TRBV7-2	CASRLGAWSYNEQFF	TGTGCCAGCAGGTTGGGGGCGTGGTCCTACAATGAGCAGTTCTTC
TRBJ2-5	NA	NA	TRBV30	CAWVGEWETQYF	TGTGCCTGGGTGGGAGAGTGGGAGACCCAGTACTTC
TRBJ1-1	NA	NA	TRBV10-2	CASSLWGRHKGMNTEAFF	TGCGCCAGCTCCCTTTGGGGGCGACACAAGGGCATGAACACTGAAGCTTTCTTT